This T cell receptor beta chain was identified during a study of early T cells in non-severe SARS-CoV-2 infection. For the study at large: Sequencing of unsorted whole blood was done on bulk RNA, leaving chains unpaired.

This CDR3 is 12 amino acids long. With 3 bases removed from V and 4 bases from J, the gap between germline ends came to 6 bases. Germline loops: CDR1 SEHNR, CDR2 FQNEAQ (reference sequence). Individual cDNA molecules were tagged with unique molecular identifiers. TCRdb itself ran the 5' RACE reads through MiXCR, one entry per CDR3 protein. The profile shows about 110,000 distinct CDR3 sequences, roughly 12% of them singletons. This clonotype was counted ten times or more. The specimen comprised whole blood, sampled at baseline. V and J are TRBV7-9 and TRBJ1-1, with a weak D call TRBD1 (5 bases). The TCR comes from an adult who was a healthcare worker with PCR-confirmed SARS-CoV-2 infection or an uninfected control (not recorded which). For the CDR3, the DNA is TGTGCCAGCAGCTTTCAGGGCACTGAAGCTTTCTTT. Its translation is CASSFQGTEAFF.